This T cell receptor (beta chain) stems from a study of blood T cells in healthy people across ages (dated by TCRdb to the mid-2010s). Background for the entire study: In model experiments, template switching captured about one uniquely barcoded TCR beta cDNA molecule for every two T cells. Four age groups were formed from the donors: young (average approximately 15 years), middle-aged (roughly 38), aged (about 68) and long-lived (less than 85). To avoid experimental bias, donors of different ages were randomly spread across the sequencing lanes. Using deep sequencing normalized with unique cDNA molecular identifiers, the study measured how TCR beta repertoire diversity changes with age. Two additional independent replicas of 1 million unique cDNA reads from the same blood draw were analyzed for two donors (one aged 18 to 29 and one aged 80 or older).

General conclusions and limits of the study: Estimates of total diversity based on one million sequenced T cells were regarded as lower bounds and as underestimates. Conclusive comparison of naive and antigen-experienced compartments was prevented by the profiling of bulk unsorted PBMCs. Compared with the aged group, more naive CD4+ T cells, fewer expanded clones and increased TCR diversity were shown by the long-lived group, suggesting age selection. Donor CMV infection status was unknown, potentially confounding age-related changes in expanded clonotypes. There was a strong correlation between observed TCR beta diversity and the percentage of naive T cells measured by flow cytometry. Observed TCR beta diversity per million T cells fell roughly linearly with age, and a significant reduction was already apparent by age around 44.

The roughly 39 donors, aged 6 to 90 years, were systemically healthy Caucasian individuals from Russia. Each donor gave approximately 9.3 milliliters of peripheral blood, collected into EDTA-treated Vacutainer tubes. Ficoll-Paque density-gradient centrifugation was used to isolate PBMCs, with at least 7 million per sample. Total RNA, at least 5 micrograms per sample, was extracted from PBMCs with Trizol reagent. For every donor, an aliquot of PBMCs went through flow cytometry to measure the percentages of naive CD45RAhigh/CD27high T cells. Based on the germline V gene, the CDR1 and CDR2 sequences are MNHEY and SVGEGT. The V end loses 4 bases and the J end loses 8 bases, and a stretch of 12 bases separates them. The CDR3 starts with the cysteine, ends with the phenylalanine, and has 13 residues. The entry retains the CDR3 DNA only, 39 bases that are in frame from base 1. The table lists this clonotype with a few counts. It lacks a known antigen. No quality values exist for individual bases; no much larger clone is one base distant.

The library was made by 5' RACE. TCRdb records Illumina HiSeq 2500 as the sequencer. A second about 7 to 11 cycle PCR used a sample-barcoded 5' primer and a J-beta primer mix. Each TCR beta cDNA molecule received a unique molecular identifier from a template-switch 5' adaptor carrying 12 random nucleotides. At least 3 million CDR3-containing paired-end reads were obtained from each sample. First-strand cDNA was synthesized from all RNA with the Mint cDNA synthesis kit, primed by a TRBC-specific oligonucleotide. After uracil-DNA glycosylase treatment, a first 18-cycle PCR used universal primers M1SS and BC2_uni_R on all cDNA. In the source study's methods: For normalization, 1 million high-quality reads were randomly selected from each sample, with every read carrying a distinct molecular identifier. Reads sharing molecular identifiers were discarded rather than binned into consensus sequences. CDR3 identification, clonotype clustering and error correction used MiTCR with a Q25 quality threshold and the strictest error-elimination algorithm. A nonparametric unseen species model with Euler transformation was used to estimate a lower bound on total TCR beta diversity. The public reads were quality trimmed at Q25 with fastp and then assembled into clones with MiXCR by TCRdb, keeping productive beta chains. Entries that share a CDR3 protein sequence are merged under the most common genes and DNA. These V and J calls rely on TCRdb rather than the paper's analysis. Present in this sample are about a million distinct CDR3 sequences, under 40% of which were seen just once. Less than 15% of the sample rests with the top ten.

The clonotype was recovered from a man aged 18 to 29 in good health. The chain was built from TRBV6-2 or TRBV6-3 and TRBJ2-1, with TRBD2 as a weak D call on 7 bases. The material sequenced was blood. In nucleotide form, the sequence is TGTGCCAGCAGTTCCTGGGGGGGCGATGAGCAGTTCTTC. It is translated as CASSSWGGDEQFF.